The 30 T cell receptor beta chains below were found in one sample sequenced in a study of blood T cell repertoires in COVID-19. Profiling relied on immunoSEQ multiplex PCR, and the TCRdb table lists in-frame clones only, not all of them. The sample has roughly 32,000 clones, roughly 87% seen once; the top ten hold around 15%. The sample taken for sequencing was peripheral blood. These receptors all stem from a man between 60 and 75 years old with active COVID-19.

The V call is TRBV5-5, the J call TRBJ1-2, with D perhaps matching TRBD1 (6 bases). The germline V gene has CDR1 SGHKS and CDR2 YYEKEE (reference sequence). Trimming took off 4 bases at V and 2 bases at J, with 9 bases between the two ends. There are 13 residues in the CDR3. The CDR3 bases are TGTGCCAGCAGCCTAGGACAGAACTATGGCTACACCTTC. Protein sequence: CASSLGQNYGYTF.

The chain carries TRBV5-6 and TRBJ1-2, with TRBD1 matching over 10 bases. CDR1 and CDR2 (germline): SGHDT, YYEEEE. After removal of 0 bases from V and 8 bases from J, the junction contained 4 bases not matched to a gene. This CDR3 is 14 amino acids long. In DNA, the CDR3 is TGTGCCAGCAGCTTGGAGACAGGGGGCTGGGGCTACACCTTC. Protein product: CASSLETGGWGYTF.

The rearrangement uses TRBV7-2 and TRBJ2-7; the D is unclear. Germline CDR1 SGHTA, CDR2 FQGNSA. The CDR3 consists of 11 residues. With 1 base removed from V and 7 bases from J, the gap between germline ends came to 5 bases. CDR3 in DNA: TGTGCCAGCAGCTTAGGGGCAGAGCAGTACTTC. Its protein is CASSLGAEQYF.

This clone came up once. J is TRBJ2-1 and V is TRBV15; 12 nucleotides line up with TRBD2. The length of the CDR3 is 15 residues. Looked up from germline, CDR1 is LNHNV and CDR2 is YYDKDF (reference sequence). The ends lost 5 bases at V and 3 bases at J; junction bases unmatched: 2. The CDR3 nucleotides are TGTGCCACCAGCGGGACTAGCGGGTTCTACAATGAGCAGTTCTTC. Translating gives CATSGTSGFYNEQFF.

Written as DNA, the CDR3 is TGTGCCTGGAGTCCCGGGACACCACCCGAGCAGTACTTC. This translates into CAWSPGTPPEQYF. V and J are TRBV30 and TRBJ2-7; possible D gene TRBD1, 6 bases. The V gene lost 2 bases and the J gene lost 6 bases, with 14 bases spanning the gap. This CDR3 is 13 amino acids long. The germline V gene encodes CDR1 GTSNPN and CDR2 SVGIG (reference sequence).

The CDR3 DNA is TGTGCCAGCAGCCCCTCTGCGGGGTCGGGTGAGACCCAGTACTTC. Protein: CASSPSAGSGETQYF. V gene TRBV7-2 combines with J gene TRBJ2-5, with a possible D match to TRBD2 (6 bases). The CDR3 totals 15 residues. V was trimmed by 5 bases and J by 5 bases, leaving 18 bases between them. Germline V gene data show CDR1 as SGHTA and CDR2 as FQGNSA.

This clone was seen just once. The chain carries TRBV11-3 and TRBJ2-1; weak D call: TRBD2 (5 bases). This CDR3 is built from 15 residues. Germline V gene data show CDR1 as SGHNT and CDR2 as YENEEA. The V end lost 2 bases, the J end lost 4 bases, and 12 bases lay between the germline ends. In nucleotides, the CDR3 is TGTGCCAGCAGCTTATCCAGTGGACTTTACAATGAGCAGTTCTTC. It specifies CASSLSSGLYNEQFF.

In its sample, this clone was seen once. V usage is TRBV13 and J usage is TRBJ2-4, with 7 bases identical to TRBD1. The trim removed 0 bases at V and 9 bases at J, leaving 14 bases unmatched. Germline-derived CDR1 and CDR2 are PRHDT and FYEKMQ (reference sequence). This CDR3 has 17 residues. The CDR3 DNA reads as TGTGCCAGCAGCTTAGGAAAAGGGGGCGCGTTGGCAAGCATTCAGTACTTC. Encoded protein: CASSLGKGGALASIQYF.

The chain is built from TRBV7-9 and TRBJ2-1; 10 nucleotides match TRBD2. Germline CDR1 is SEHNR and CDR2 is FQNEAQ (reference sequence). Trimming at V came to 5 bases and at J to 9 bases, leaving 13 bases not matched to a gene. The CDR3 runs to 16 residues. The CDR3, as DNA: TGTGCCAGCAGCCCGAAGGGAGCGGGAGGGCTCACTGAGCAGTTCTTC. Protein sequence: CASSPKGAGGLTEQFF.

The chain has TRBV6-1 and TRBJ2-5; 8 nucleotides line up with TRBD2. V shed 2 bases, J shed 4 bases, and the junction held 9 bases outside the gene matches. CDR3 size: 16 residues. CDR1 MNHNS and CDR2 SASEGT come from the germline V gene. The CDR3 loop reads CASSESLRGGRETQYF. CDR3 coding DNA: TGTGCCAGCAGTGAATCCCTCCGGGGGGGCAGAGAGACCCAGTACTTC.

CDR3 coding DNA: TGTGCCAGCAGCCTCAAAGTCGGGACTAGGTTCACAGATACGCAGTATTTT. The encoded protein is CASSLKVGTRFTDTQYF. The genes are TRBV7-2 and TRBJ2-3, with TRBD2 matching 8 bases. V shed 5 bases, J shed 2 bases, and the junction held 12 bases outside the gene matches. Germline CDR1 and CDR2: SGHTA and FQGNSA. CDR3 length: 17 amino acids.

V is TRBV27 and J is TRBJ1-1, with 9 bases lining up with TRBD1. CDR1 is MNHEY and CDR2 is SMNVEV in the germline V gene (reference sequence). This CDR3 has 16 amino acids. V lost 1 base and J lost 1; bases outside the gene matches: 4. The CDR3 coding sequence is TGTGCCAGCAGTTTATACGGGACAGGGTCGAACACTGAAGCTTTCTTT. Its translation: CASSLYGTGSNTEAFF.

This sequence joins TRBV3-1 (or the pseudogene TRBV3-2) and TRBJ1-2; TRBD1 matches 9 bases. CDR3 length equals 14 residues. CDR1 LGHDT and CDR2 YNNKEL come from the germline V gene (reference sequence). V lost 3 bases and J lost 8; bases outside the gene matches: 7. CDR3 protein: CASSQSRDRDGYTF. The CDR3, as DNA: TGTGCCAGCAGCCAGTCCCGGGACAGGGACGGCTACACCTTC.

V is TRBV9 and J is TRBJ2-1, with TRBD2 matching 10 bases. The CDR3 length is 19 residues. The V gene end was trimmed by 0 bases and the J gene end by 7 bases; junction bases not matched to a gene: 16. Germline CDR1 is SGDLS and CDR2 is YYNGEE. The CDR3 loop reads CASSVGGVGAGGPSNEQFF. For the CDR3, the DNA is TGTGCCAGCAGCGTAGGGGGCGTTGGAGCGGGAGGGCCGAGTAATGAGCAGTTCTTC.

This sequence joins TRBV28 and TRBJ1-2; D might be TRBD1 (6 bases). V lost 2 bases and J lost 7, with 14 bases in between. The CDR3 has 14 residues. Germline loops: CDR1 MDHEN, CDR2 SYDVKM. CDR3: CASSLHRVGVGYTF. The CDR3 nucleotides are TGTGCCAGCAGTTTACACAGGGTCGGGGTTGGCTACACCTTC.

The DNA for the CDR3 is TGTGCCAGCAGCTCCAAGCGGGAGGGCCTCGCAGATACGCAGTATTTT. It encodes CASSSKREGLADTQYF. This rearrangement joins TRBV7-2 to TRBJ2-3; 10 bases map to TRBD2. The CDR3 covers 16 residues. CDR1 SGHTA and CDR2 FQGNSA come from the germline V gene. Trimming at V came to 4 bases and at J to 4 bases, leaving 8 bases not matched to a gene.

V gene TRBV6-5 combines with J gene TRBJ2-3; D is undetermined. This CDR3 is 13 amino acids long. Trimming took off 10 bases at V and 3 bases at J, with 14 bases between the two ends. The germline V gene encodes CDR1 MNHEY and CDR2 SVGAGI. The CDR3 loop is CATMGRRTDTQYF. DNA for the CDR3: TGTGCCACTATGGGCAGAAGAACAGATACGCAGTATTTT.

CDR3 DNA: TGTGCCAGCAGCAGACAGGGGTACCAAGAGACCCAGTACTTC. This codes for CASSRQGYQETQYF. The chain has TRBV7-3 and TRBJ2-5, with 8 bases lining up with TRBD1. Germline V CDR1 and CDR2: SGHTA, FQGTGA. The CDR3 runs 14 residues. V dropped 5 bases and J dropped 0; count of bases not matched to a gene: 2.

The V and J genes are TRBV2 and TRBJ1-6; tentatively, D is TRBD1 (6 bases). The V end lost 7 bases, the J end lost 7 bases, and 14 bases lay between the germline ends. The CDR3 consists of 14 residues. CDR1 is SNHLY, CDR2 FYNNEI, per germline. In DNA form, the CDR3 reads TGTGCCAGCATCCCTACAGGGTTGAATTCACCCCTCCACTTT. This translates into CASIPTGLNSPLHF.

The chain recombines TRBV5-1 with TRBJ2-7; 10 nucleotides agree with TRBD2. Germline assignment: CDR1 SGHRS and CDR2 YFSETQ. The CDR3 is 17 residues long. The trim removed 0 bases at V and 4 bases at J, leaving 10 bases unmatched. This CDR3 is CASSLGAGGPSSYEQYF. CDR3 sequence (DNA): TGCGCCAGCAGCTTGGGAGCGGGGGGGCCGAGTTCTTACGAGCAGTACTTC.

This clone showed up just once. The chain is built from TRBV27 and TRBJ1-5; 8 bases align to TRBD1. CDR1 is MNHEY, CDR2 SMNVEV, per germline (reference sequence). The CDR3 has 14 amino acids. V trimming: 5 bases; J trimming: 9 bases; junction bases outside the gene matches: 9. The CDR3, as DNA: TGTGCCAGCAGTAAACGACAGGGGAACCGGCCCCAGCATTTT. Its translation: CASSKRQGNRPQHF.

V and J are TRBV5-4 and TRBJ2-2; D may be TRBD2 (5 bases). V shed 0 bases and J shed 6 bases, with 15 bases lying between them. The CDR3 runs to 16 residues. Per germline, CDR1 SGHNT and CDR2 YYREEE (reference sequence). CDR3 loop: CASSLDAASSPGELFF. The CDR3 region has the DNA TGTGCCAGCAGCTTGGACGCGGCTAGCTCCCCCGGGGAGCTGTTTTTT.

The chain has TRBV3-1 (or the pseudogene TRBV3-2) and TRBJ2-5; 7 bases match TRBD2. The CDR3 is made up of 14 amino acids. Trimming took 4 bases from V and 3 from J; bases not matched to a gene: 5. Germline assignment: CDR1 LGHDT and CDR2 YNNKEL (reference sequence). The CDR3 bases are TGTGCCAGCAGCCGATCCGGGACTAAAGAGACCCAGTACTTC. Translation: CASSRSGTKETQYF.

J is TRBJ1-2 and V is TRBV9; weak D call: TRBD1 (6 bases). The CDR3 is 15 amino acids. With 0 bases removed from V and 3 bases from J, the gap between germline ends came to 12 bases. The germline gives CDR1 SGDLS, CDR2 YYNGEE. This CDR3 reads CASSVEVGADYGYTF. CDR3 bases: TGTGCCAGCAGCGTAGAGGTGGGGGCGGACTATGGCTACACCTTC.

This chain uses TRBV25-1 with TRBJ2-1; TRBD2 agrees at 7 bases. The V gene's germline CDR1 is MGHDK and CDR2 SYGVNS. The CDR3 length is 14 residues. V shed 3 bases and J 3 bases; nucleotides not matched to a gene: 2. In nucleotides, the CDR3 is TGTGCCAGCAGTGAGGCGGGGGACTACAATGAGCAGTTCTTC. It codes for CASSEAGDYNEQFF.

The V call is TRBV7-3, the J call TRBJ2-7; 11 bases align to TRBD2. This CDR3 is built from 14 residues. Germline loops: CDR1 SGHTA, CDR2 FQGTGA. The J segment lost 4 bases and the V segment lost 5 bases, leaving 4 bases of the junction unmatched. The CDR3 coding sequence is TGTGCCAGCAGCGGGACTAGCGGACCATACGAGCAGTACTTC. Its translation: CASSGTSGPYEQYF.

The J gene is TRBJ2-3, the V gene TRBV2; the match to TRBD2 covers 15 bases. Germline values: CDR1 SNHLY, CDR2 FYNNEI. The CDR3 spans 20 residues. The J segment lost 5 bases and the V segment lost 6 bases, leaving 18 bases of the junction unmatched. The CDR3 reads CASSGPWTSGGAGARDTQYF. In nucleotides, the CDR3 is TGTGCCAGCAGCGGCCCCTGGACTAGCGGGGGGGCCGGGGCACGAGATACGCAGTATTTT. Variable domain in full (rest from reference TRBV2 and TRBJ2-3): EPEVTQTPSHQVTQMGQEVILRCVPISNHLYFYWYRQILGQKVEFLVSFYNNEISEKSEIFDDQFSVERPDGSNFTLKIRSTKLEDSAMYFCASSGPWTSGGAGARDTQYFGPGTRLTVL.

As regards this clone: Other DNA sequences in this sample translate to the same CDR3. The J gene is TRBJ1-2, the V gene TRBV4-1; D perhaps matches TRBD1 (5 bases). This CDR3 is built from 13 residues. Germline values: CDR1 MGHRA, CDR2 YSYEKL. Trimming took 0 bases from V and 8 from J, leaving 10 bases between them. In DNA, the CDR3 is TGCGCCAGCAGCCAAGACAGGGCGGACGGCTACACCTTC. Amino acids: CASSQDRADGYTF.

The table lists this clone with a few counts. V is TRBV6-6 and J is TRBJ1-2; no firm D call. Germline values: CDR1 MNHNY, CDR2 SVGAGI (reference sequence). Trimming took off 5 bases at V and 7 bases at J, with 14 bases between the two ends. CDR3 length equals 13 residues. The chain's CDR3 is CASSQEGGFGYTF. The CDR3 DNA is TGTGCCAGCAGTCAGGAGGGCGGTTTTGGCTACACCTTC.

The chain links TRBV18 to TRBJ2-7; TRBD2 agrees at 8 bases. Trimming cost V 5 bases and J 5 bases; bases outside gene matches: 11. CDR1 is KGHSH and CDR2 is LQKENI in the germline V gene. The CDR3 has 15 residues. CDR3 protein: CASSNPSGSNNEQYF. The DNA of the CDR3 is TGTGCCAGCTCAAACCCAAGCGGGAGTAACAACGAGCAGTACTTC.